This T cell receptor (beta chain) was captured by sequencing in a study of long-term antiretroviral therapy in people with HIV. As for the study in general: Some samples came about a decade before the 2015 immediate-ART recommendation, and these were the earliest.

Every sample had 1-10 million cryopreserved PBMC in it before DNA extraction. Sequencing used immunoSEQ v3.0 at survey level. Here immunoSEQ multiplex PCR was the method, and the copy in TCRdb shows in-frame clones only, minus some. In the table there are about 33,000 clones, roughly 80% of which are singletons. Worth noting for this clone: The antigen remains unidentified.

Germline assignment: CDR1 SGHRS and CDR2 YFSETQ. Trimming left V 0 bases short and J 3 bases short, with 4 bases between. This CDR3 contains 13 residues. Study results and caveats: It was observed that HIV repertoires exhibited narrower CDR3 length ranges than controls. Specimens of blood were obtained during 2004 to 2017, possibly under older ART regimens.

The sequencing here drew on unsorted PBMCs, taken 2 years after starting antiretroviral therapy. The genes are TRBV5-1 and TRBJ1-3, with D unresolved. This clonotype was obtained from a woman aged 50 to 60 with HIV. CDR3 sequence reads: CASSLVGGNTIYF. CDR3 nucleotide sequence: TGCGCCAGCAGCTTGGTGGGTGGAAACACCATATATTTT.